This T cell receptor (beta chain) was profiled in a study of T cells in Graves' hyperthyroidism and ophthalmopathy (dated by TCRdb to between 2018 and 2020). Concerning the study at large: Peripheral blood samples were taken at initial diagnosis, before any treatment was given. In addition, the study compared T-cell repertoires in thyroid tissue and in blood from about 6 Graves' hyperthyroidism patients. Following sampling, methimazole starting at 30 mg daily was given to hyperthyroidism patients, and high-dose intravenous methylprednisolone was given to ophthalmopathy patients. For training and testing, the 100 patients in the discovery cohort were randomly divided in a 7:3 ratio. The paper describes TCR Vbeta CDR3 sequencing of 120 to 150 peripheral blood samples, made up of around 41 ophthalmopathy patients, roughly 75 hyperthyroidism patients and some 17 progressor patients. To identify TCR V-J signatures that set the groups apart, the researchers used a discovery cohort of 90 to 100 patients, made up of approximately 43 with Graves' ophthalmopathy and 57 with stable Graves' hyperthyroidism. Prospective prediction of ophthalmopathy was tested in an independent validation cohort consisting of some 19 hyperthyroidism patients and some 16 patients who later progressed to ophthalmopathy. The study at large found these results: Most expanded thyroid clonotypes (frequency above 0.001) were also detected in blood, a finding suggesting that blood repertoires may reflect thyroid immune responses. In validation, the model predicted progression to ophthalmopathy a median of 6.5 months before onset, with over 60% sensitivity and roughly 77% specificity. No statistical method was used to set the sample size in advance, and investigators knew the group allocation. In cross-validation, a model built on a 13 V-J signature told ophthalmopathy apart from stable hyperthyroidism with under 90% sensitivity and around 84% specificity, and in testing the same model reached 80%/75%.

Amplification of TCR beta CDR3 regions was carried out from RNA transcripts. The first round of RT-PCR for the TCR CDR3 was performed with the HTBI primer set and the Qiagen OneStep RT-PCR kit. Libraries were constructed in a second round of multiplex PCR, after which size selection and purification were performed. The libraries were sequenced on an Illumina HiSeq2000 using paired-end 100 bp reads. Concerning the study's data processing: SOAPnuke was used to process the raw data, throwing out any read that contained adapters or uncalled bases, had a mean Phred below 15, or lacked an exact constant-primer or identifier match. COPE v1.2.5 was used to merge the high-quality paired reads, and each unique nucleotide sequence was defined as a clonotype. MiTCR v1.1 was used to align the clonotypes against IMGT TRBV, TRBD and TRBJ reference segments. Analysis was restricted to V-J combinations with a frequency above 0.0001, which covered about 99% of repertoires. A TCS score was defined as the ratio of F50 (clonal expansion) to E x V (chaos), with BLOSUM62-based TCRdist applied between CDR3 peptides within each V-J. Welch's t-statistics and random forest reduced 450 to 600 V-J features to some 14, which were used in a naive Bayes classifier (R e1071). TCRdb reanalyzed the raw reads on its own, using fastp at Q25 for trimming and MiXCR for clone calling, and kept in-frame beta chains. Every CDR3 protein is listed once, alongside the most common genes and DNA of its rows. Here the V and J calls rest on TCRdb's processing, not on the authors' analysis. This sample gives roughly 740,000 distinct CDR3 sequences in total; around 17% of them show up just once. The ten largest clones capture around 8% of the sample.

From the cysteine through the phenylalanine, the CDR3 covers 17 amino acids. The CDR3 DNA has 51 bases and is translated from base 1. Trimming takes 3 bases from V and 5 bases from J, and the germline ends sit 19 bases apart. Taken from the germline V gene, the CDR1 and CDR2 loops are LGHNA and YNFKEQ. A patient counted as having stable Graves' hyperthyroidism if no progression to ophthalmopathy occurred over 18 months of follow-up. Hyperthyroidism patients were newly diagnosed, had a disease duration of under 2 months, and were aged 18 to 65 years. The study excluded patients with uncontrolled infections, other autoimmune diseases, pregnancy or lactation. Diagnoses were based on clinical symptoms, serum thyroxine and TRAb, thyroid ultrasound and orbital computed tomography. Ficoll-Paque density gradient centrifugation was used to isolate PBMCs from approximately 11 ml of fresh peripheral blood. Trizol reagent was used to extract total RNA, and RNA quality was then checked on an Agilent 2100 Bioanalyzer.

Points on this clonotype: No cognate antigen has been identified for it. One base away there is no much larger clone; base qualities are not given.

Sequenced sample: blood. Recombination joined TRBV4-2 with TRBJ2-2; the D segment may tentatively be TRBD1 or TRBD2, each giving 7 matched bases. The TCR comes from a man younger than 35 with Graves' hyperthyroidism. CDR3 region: CASSHPGGGGKTGELFF. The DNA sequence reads TGTGCCAGCAGCCACCCAGGGGGGGGAGGGAAAACCGGGGAGCTGTTTTTT.